This T cell receptor (beta chain) was captured in a study of blood T cell repertoires in COVID-19. Study information: Sources were T cells, B-cell-depleted T cells, or PBMCs; the material itself was cDNA or gDNA.

Per the original data handling: How many nucleated cells were present was estimated from reference gene primer amplification. Produced via immunoSEQ multiplex PCR; TCRdb's table is partial and in-frame only. That table supplies the V and J calls and clone size; D and trimming were determined from the DNA. The repertoire consists of about 320,000 clones, with 75% to 85% occurring once and the leading ten covering 7.2%. The junction had 4 bases not matched to a gene; V was cut back by 3 bases and J by 3 bases. CDR3 length: 15 amino acids. Germline values: CDR1 MGHDK, CDR2 SYGVNS. This sequence was found in a human donor in a cohort sampled during active COVID-19. Specimen: peripheral blood. The rearrangement uses TRBV25-1 and TRBJ2-7; 11 nucleotides line up with TRBD2. The CDR3 DNA reads as TGTGCCAGCAGTGACCAAACTAGCGGGGGCTACGAGCAGTACTTC. Amino acids: CASSDQTSGGYEQYF.